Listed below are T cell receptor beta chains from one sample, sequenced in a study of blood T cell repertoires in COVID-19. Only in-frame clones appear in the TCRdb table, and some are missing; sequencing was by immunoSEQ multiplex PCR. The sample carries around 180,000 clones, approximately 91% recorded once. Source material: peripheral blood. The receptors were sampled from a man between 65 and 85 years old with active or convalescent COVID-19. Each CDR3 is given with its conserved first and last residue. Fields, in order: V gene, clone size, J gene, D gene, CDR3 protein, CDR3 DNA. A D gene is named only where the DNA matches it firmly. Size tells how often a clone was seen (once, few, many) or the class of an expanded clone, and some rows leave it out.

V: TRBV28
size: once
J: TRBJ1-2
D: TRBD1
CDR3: CASSSDRAWKGYTF
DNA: TGTGCCAGCAGTTCGGACAGGGCATGGAAGGGCTACACCTTC

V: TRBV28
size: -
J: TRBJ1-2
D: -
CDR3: CAVGGGDYYGYTF
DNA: TGTGCCGTAGGTGGGGGCGATTACTATGGCTACACCTTC

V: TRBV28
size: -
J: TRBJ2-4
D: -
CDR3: CASSKAGALAKNIQYF
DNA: TGTGCCAGCAGTAAAGCAGGGGCACTGGCCAAAAACATTCAGTACTTC

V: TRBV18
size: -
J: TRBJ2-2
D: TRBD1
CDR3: CASSPLTGASTGELFF
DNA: TGTGCCAGCTCACCGCTGACAGGGGCCTCCACCGGGGAGCTGTTTTTT

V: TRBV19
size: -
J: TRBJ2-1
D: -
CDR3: CASSPPRPPKYYNEQFF
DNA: TGTGCCAGTAGTCCACCGCGCCCGCCGAAATACTACAATGAGCAGTTCTTC

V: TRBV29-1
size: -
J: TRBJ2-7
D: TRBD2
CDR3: CSVEVGGSEQYF
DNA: TGCAGCGTTGAGGTGGGGGGGTCCGAGCAGTACTTC

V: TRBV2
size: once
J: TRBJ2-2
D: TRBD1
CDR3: CAIWTGRNTGELFF
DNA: TGTGCCATATGGACAGGGCGGAACACCGGGGAGCTGTTTTTT

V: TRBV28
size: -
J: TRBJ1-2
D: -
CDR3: CASRMKGNYGYTF
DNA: TGTGCCAGCAGGATGAAGGGGAACTATGGCTACACCTTC

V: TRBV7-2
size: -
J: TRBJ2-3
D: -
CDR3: CASSRRDTTDTQYF
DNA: TGTGCCAGCAGCCGCCGGGACACCACAGATACGCAGTATTTT

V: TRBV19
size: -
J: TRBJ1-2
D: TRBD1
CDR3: CASLGDSFRGYTF
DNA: TGTGCCAGTCTTGGGGACAGCTTTCGTGGCTACACCTTC

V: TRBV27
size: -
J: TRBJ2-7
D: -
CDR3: CASSSAGASSEQYF
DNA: TGTGCCAGCAGTTCCGCAGGGGCATCGTCGGAGCAGTACTTC

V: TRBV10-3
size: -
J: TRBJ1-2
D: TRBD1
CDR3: CAISDTDRGWSGYTF
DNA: TGTGCCATCAGTGACACGGACAGGGGGTGGAGTGGCTACACCTTC

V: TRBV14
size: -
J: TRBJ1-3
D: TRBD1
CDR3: CASSQTTGASGNTIYF
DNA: TGTGCCAGCAGCCAAACTACAGGGGCCTCTGGAAACACCATATATTTT

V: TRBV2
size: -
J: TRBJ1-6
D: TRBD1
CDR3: CASSEAPGGLNSPLHF
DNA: TGTGCCAGCAGTGAAGCGCCAGGGGGCCTTAATTCACCCCTCCACTTT

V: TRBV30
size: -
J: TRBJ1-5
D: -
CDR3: CAWSGWGDGQPQHF
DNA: TGTGCCTGGAGTGGTTGGGGCGACGGTCAGCCCCAGCATTTT

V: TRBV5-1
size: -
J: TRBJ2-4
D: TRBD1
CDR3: CASSLRGQGADVAKNIQYF
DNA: TGCGCCAGCAGCTTGCGTGGACAGGGTGCTGATGTAGCCAAAAACATTCAGTACTTC

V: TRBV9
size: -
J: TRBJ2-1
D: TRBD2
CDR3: CASSAEGREINNEQFF
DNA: TGTGCCAGCAGCGCGGAGGGGCGGGAGATCAACAATGAGCAGTTCTTC

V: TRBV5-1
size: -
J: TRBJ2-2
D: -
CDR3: CASSLRRQGGTLNAGELFF
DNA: TGCGCCAGCAGCTTAAGGAGACAGGGAGGAACTCTGAATGCCGGGGAGCTGTTTTTT

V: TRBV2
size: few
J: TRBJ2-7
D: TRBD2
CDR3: CASRGLAGTYEQYF
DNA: TGTGCCAGCAGGGGACTAGCGGGCACCTACGAGCAGTACTTC

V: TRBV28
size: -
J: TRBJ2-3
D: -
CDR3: CASSFLGNTDTQYF
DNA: TGTGCCAGCAGTTTTCTAGGAAACACAGATACGCAGTATTTT

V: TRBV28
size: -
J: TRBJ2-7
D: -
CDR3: CASMGGYEQYF
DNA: TGTGCCAGCATGGGGGGCTACGAGCAGTACTTC